The clone carrying this TCR beta chain was counted a few times. Researchers attached unique molecular identifiers to individual cDNA molecules. TCRdb processed the 5' RACE reads anew with MiXCR; each CDR3 protein has one entry. Among 100,000 to 120,000 distinct CDR3 sequences, 12% were seen once, and the ten largest hold 3.1%. Germline V gives CDR1 SGHRS, CDR2 YFSETQ. This CDR3 is 12 amino acids long. Trimming at V came to 5 bases and at J to 6 bases, leaving 4 bases not matched to a gene. The sample is drawn from a study of early T cells in non-severe SARS-CoV-2 infection. About the study: Sequenced material consisted of bulk RNA (from unsorted whole blood), and chains were unpaired.

This receptor was obtained from an adult who was a healthcare worker with PCR-confirmed SARS-CoV-2 infection or an uninfected control (not recorded which). The genes are TRBV5-1 and TRBJ1-2, with 7 bases fitting TRBD1. The sample consisted of whole blood. The CDR3 bases are TGCGCCAGCAGTGGGACAGATCATGGCTACACCTTC. Protein: CASSGTDHGYTF.